This T cell receptor beta chain originates from a study of T-cell reconstitution after alpha-beta-depleted transplantation in children. A TCRbeta library incorporating unique molecular identifiers was prepared. TCRdb redid the calling of the PCR reads with MiXCR, one entry per CDR3 protein. The table lists almost 500,000 distinct CDR3 sequences, 12% of them singletons. The CDR3 has 14 amino acids. With 3 bases removed from V and 3 bases from J, the gap between germline ends came to 13 bases. Germline V gene data show CDR1 as SGHRS and CDR2 as YFSETQ. The V and J genes are TRBV5-1 and TRBJ2-7, with D unresolved. This specimen consisted of PBMCs from the stem cell graft donor, obtained from the stem cell graft. The clonotype was recovered from a human donor who donated a stem cell graft to a child with combined immunodeficiency. This CDR3 is CASSSRLEYYEQYF. CDR3 sequence (DNA): TGCGCCAGCAGCTCCAGGCTAGAGTACTACGAGCAGTACTTC.